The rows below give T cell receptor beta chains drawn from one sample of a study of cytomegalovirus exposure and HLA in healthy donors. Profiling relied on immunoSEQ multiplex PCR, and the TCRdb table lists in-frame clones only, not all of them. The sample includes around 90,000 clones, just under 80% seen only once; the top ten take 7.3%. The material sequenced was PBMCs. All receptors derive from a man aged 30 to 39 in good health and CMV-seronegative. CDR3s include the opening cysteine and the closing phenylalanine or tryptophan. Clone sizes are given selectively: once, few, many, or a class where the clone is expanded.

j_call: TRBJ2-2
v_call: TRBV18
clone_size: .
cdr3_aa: CASSPTPDKNTGELFF

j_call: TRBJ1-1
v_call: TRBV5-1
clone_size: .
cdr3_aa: CASSFSTTEAFF

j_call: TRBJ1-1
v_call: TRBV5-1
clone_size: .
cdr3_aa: CASSRGTQNTEAFF

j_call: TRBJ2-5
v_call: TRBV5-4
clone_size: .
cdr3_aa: CASSLAAGGLETQYF

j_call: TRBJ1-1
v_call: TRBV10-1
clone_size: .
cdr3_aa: CASSPGQGSTEAFF

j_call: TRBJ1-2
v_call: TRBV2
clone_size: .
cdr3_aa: CASSEAAGAFYGYTF

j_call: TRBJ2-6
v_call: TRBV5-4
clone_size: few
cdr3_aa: CASSFLSSGNSGANVLTF

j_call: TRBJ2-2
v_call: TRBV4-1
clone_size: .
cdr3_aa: CASSHSGRGTGELFF

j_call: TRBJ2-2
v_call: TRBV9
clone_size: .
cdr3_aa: CASSVGAGFTGELFF

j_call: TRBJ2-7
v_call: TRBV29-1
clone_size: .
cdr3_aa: CSGSHAGEQYF

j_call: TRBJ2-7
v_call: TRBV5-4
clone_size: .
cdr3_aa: CASSVRQGDYEQYF

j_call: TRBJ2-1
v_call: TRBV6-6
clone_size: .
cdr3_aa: CATKPTNRGMGNEQFF

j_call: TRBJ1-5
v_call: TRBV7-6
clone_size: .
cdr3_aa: CASSLAGPNQPQHF

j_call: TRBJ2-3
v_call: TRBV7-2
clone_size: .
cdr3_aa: CASSLESGREDTQYF

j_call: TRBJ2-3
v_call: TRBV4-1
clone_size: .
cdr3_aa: CASSQDFRAQYF

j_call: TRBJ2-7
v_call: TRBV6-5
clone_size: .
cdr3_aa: CATGQGFYEQYF

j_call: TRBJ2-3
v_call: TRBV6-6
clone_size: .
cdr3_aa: CASSYPRDRASDTQYF

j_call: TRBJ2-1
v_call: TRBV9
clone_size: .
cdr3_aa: CASSLGLAGEQFF

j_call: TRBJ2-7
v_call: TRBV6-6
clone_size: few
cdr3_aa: CASSYLDRVDEQYF

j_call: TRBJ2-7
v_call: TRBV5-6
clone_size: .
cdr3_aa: CASSGTSRHEQYF

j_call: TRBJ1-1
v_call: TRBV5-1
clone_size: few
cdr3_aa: CASSLWGVQNTEAFF

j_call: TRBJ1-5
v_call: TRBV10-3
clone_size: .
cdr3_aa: CATTPGDQPQHF

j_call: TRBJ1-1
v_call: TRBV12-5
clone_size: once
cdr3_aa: CASGLAGGEVTEAFF

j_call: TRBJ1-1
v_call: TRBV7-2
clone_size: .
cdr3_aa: CASTITLSPTEAFF

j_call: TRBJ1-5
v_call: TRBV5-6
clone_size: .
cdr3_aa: CASSLGGQGGDQPQHF

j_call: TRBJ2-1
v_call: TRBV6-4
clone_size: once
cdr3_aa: CASSEAGEAYNEQFF

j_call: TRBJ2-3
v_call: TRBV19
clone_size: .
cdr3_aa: CASSPLAGEGTDTQYF

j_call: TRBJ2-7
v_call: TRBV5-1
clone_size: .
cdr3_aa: CASSFGQGAGEQYF

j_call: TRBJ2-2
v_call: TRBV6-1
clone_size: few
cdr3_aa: CASSEGLETGELFF

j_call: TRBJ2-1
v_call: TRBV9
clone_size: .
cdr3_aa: CASSVQGNGQFF

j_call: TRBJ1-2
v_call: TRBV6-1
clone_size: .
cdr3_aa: CASSEAWGRGQVYGYTF

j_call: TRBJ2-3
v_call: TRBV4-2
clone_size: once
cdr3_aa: CASSLGVRTSTDTQYF

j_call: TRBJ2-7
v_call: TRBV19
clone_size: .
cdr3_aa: CASSSGQGPAGEQYF

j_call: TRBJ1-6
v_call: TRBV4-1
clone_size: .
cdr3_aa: CASSYGTGGPSYNSPLHF

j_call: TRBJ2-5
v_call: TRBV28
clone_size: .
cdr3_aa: CASSYLGDSRGQYF

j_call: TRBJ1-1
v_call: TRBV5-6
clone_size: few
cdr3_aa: CASSDRTGMNTEAFF

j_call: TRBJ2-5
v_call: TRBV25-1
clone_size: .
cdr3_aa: CASSDDRVETQYF

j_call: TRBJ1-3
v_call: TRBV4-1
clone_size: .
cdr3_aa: CASRLRLTPTLGNTIYF

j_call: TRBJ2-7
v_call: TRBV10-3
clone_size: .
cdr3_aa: CAAHTGGYEQYF

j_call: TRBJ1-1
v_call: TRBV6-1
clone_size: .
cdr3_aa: CASSEREVGVAFF

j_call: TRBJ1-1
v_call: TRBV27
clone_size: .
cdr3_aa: CASSKTGMNTEAFF

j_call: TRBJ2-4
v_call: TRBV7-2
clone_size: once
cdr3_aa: CASSPLGLLQYF

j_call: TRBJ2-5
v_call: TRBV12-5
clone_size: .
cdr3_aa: CASGLSSGTQYF

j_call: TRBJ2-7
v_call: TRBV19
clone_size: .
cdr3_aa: CASSLGTETTFYEQYF

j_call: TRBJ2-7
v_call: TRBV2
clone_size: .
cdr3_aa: CAGRSGTGTNEQYF

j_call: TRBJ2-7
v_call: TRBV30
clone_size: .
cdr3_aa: CASPGTGDSYEQYF

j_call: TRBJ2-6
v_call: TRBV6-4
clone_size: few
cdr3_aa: CASSPRTGSGANVLTF

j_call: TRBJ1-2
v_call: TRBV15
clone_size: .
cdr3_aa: CATSRDRRWWTGAVPNYGYTF

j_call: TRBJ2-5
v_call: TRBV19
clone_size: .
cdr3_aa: CASSGKGLAGGALETQYF

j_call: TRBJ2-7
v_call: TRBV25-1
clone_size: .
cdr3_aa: CASGGRGRHEQYF

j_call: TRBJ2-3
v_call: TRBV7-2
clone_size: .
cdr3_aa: CATTSGNTDTQYF

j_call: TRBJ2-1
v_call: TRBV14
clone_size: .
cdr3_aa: CASSQDPSGRFGEQFF

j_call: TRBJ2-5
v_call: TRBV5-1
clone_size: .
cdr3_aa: CASSFRTPPFQETQYF

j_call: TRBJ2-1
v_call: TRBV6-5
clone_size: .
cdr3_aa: CASRVARGYNEQFF

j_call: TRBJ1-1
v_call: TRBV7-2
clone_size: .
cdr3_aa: CASSTGQGARGTEAFF

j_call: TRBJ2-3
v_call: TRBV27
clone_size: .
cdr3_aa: CASSLRGEATDTQYF

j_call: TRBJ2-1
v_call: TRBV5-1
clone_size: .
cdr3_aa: CASTLELGSHNEQFF

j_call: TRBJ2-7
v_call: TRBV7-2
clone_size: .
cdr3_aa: CASSRDSSYEQYF

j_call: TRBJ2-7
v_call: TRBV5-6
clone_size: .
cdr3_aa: CASSPGGPNEQYF

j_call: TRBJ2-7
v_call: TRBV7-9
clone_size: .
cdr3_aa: CASSYTRDMGEQYF